The present T cell receptor (beta chain) was sequenced within a study of blood T cell repertoires in COVID-19. Authors' methods: Amplified reference gene primers provided the basis for estimating nucleated cell counts. Sequenced by immunoSEQ multiplex PCR; TCRdb stores in-frame clones only, minus some. Clone size and V and J calls were adopted from that table, with D and trimming inferred from the DNA. The sample records about 71,000 clones, 90% being singletons. The CDR3 sequence is 15 residues long. Germline CDR1 and CDR2: GTSNPN and SVGIG (reference sequence). Trimming took 3 bases from V and 5 from J; bases not matched to a gene: 9.

This TCR derives from a woman younger than 35 with acute or convalescent COVID-19. The sequencing sample was made of peripheral blood. J is TRBJ2-3 and V is TRBV30; 9 bases align to TRBD1. The CDR3 reads CAWRYGDRDLDTQYF. The CDR3 DNA follows: TGTGCCTGGAGATACGGGGACAGGGATTTAGATACGCAGTATTTT.